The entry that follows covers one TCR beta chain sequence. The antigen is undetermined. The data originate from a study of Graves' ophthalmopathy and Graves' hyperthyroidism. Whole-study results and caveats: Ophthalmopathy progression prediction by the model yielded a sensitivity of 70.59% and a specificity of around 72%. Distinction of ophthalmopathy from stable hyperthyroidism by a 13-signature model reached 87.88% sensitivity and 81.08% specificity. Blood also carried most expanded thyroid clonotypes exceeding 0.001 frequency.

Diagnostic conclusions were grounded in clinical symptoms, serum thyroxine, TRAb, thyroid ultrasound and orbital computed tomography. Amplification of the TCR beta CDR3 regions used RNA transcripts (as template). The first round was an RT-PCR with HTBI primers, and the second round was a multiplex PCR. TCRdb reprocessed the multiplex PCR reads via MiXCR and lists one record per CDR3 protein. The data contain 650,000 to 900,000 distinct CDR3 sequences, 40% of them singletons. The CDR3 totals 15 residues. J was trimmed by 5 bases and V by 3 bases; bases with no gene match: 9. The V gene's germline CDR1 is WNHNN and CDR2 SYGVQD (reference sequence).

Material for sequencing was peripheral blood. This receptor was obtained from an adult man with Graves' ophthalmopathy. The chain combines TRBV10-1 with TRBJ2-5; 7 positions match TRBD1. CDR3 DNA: TGCGCCAGCAGTGACCGACAGGGAAATGGGGAGACCCAGTACTTC. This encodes CASSDRQGNGETQYF.